Following are 6 T cell receptor beta chains from one sample sequenced in a study of T cells in Graves' hyperthyroidism and ophthalmopathy. RNA transcripts yielded amplified TCR beta CDR3 regions. TCR CDR3 underwent first-round RT-PCR with the HTBI primer set. TCRdb processed the multiplex PCR reads anew with MiXCR; each CDR3 protein has one entry. The sample yields approximately 610,000 distinct CDR3 sequences, roughly 14% seen once. Sequenced sample: blood. Receptors were obtained from a woman between 40 and 55 years old with Graves' ophthalmopathy.

This chain connects TRBV24-1 to TRBJ2-7, with D uncertain. Germline V gene sequence: CDR1 KGHDR, CDR2 SFDVKD. Between the trimmed V and J ends, which lost 5 bases and 0 bases, there was a span of 10 bases. The CDR3 totals 14 residues. As DNA, the CDR3 is TGTGCCACCAGTGTTCGTGGAAGCTCCTACGAGCAGTACTTC. The encoded protein is CATSVRGSSYEQYF.

This clonotype was detected only a few times. V usage is TRBV28 and J usage is TRBJ1-1; no clear D. Germline V gene sequence: CDR1 MDHEN, CDR2 SYDVKM. V gave up 5 bases and J gave up 3 bases, with 10 bases separating them. The CDR3 contains 13 residues. The CDR3 nucleotides are TGTGCCAGCAGTGAGGGTATGTACACTGAAGCTTTCTTT. Its protein product is CASSEGMYTEAFF.

V is TRBV10-3 and J is TRBJ1-1, with 9 bases that match TRBD1. V gave up 2 bases and J gave up 6 bases; unmatched junction bases: 1. Per germline, CDR1 ENHRY and CDR2 SYGVKD. The CDR3 has 13 residues. CDR3 loop: CAISETGGPEAFF. CDR3 DNA sequence: TGTGCCATCAGTGAGACAGGGGGCCCTGAAGCTTTCTTT.

This clonotype was seen repeatedly, ten times or more. This chain connects TRBV12-3 or TRBV12-4 to TRBJ2-5; the D is unclear. The CDR3 runs to 13 residues. Deletions cut 4 bases from V and 5 bases from J, with 11 bases between. In DNA, the CDR3 is TGTGCCAGCAGTTCACAACGGCGGGAGACCCAGTACTTC. Amino acids: CASSSQRRETQYF.

Notes on this clonotype: Sequence at one end of the junction differs from germline and may be a read error. The gene calls are TRBV30 and TRBJ2-7, with 8 bases that match TRBD2. CDR1 and CDR2 (germline): GTSNPN, SVGIG (reference sequence). The CDR3 consists of 15 residues. The CDR3 reads CAWSPIAGSAYGQYF. The CDR3 nucleotides are TGTGCCTGGAGTCCTATAGCGGGATCAGCCTACGGGCAGTACTTC.

This clonotype has ten or more counts. J is TRBJ2-7 and V is TRBV7-9, with 7 bases identical to TRBD1. Trimming cost V 0 bases and J 5 bases; bases outside gene matches: 4. The CDR3 runs 14 residues. From germline, CDR1 is SEHNR and CDR2 FQNEAQ (reference sequence). The CDR3 DNA reads as TGTGCCAGCAGCTTAGCTGAGGGGGCCAACGAGCAGTACTTC. Amino acid sequence: CASSLAEGANEQYF. The full variable domain, with the rest looked up from reference TRBV7-9 and TRBJ2-7, is DTGVSQNPRHKITKRGQNVTFRCDPISEHNRLYWYRQTLGQGPEFLTYFQNEAQLEKSRLLSDRFSAERPKGSFSTLEIQRTEQGDSAMYLCASSLAEGANEQYFGPGTRLTVT.